Here is one T cell receptor (beta chain) with its context. Its antigen is unidentified. The data were obtained in a study of untreated major depressive disorder. Whole-study findings and limits: Compared with controls, depressed patients showed more TRBV05-01 (Vbeta 5.1) usage in CD4+ T cells.

Generated by immunoSEQ multiplex PCR, the TCRdb table keeps only in-frame clones and is missing some. The sample includes 17,000 or so clones, around 90% of them seen just once. The CDR3 consists of 14 residues. CDR1 SGDLS and CDR2 YYNGEE come from the germline V gene. Trimming cost V 3 bases and J 7 bases, with 14 bases left between them. The TCR originated in a woman aged 40-49 years with major depressive disorder. This sequence joins TRBV9 and TRBJ1-5; D perhaps matches TRBD1 (6 bases). The material sequenced was CD4+ T cells from PBMCs. This chain's CDR3 is CASSASPGEQPQHF. CDR3 DNA sequence: TGTGCCAGCAGCGCCTCCCCAGGGGAACAGCCCCAGCATTTT.